This T cell receptor (beta chain) was sequenced in a study of blood T cell repertoires in COVID-19. Study-wide background: Samples came from the United States, Italy and Spain, spanning acute and convalescent COVID-19.

The authors' processing: Reference gene primer amplification gave nucleated cell count estimates. TCRdb's copy holds only in-frame clones and misses some; the assay was immunoSEQ multiplex PCR. Clone size and the V and J calls come from that table; the DNA yielded D and trimming. This sample has around 16,000 clones, with 80% to 90% found just once. V was trimmed by 3 bases and J by 7 bases, leaving 16 bases between them. Germline CDR1 and CDR2: MDHEN and SYDVKM. The CDR3 contains 15 residues. The sequence was obtained from a man older than 75 with acute or convalescent COVID-19. V and J are TRBV28 and TRBJ1-5, with a tentative D call TRBD1 (5 bases). The sequenced sample was peripheral blood. The CDR3 spells CASSLIAGLWQPQHF. As DNA, the CDR3 is TGTGCCAGCAGTTTGATAGCGGGGCTCTGGCAGCCCCAGCATTTT.